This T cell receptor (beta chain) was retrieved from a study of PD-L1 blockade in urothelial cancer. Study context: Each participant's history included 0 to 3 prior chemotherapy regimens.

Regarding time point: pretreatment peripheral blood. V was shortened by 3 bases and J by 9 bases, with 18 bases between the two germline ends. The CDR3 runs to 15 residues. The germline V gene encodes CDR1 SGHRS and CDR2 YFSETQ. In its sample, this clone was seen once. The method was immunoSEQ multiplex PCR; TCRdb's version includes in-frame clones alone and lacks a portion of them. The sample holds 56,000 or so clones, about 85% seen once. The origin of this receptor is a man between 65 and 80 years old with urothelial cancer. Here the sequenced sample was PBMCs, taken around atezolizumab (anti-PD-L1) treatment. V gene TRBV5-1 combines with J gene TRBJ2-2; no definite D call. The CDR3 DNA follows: TGCGCCAGCAGCTCATACACCGGCCCGGAGCGGGAGCTGTTTTTT. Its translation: CASSSYTGPERELFF.